The 9 T cell receptor beta chains in this list originate from one sample, sequenced in a study of T cells in localized non-small cell lung cancer. Using immunoSEQ multiplex PCR, the repertoire was profiled, and TCRdb retains in-frame clones only, with some absent. The sample includes 41,000 or so clones, roughly 90% of them seen just once. The sequences come from peripheral blood, collected before any cancer treatment. These receptor sequences come from an older female donor with stage I squamous cell lung carcinoma.

The chain couples TRBV5-1 to TRBJ2-7; no definite D call. Trimming removed 0 bases at V and 2 bases at J, with 3 bases between. CDR1 is SGHRS, CDR2 YFSETQ, per germline. The CDR3 sequence is 12 residues long. CDR3 DNA: TGCGCCAGCAGCTTGGAGACCTACGAGCAGTACTTC. The encoded protein is CASSLETYEQYF.

The V and J genes are TRBV30 and TRBJ2-7; TRBD2 agrees at 16 bases. Germline V CDR1 and CDR2: GTSNPN, SVGIG (reference sequence). CDR3 length: 23 residues. Trimming at V came to 2 bases and at J to 3 bases, leaving 25 bases not matched to a gene. The CDR3 sequence: CAWSLRRTWLGGTSGRALYEQYF. DNA of the CDR3: TGTGCCTGGAGTCTTCGTCGTACATGGCTCGGGGGGACTAGCGGGAGGGCCCTCTACGAGCAGTACTTC. Looking up the rest from reference TRBV30 and TRBJ2-7 gives the full variable domain: SQTIHQWPATLVQPVGSPLSLECTVEGTSNPNLYWYRQAAGRGLQLLFYSVGIGQISSEVPQNLSASRPQDRQFILSSKKLLLSDSGFYLCAWSLRRTWLGGTSGRALYEQYFGPGTRLTVT.

V gene TRBV5-1 combines with J gene TRBJ1-3; D is unresolved. In germline, CDR1 is SGHRS, CDR2 YFSETQ. The CDR3 contains 14 residues. Trimming stripped 6 bases from V and 2 bases from J, with 12 bases between. The CDR3 nucleotides read TGCGCCAGCACCGAAGAAGTTACTGGAAACACCATATATTTT. Protein product: CASTEEVTGNTIYF.

This chain uses TRBV10-1 with TRBJ2-7, with D possibly matching TRBD1 (6 bases). The V gene's germline CDR1 is WNHNN and CDR2 SYGVQD (reference sequence). V lost 2 bases and J lost 2, with 28 bases in between. The CDR3 runs 20 residues. Here the CDR3 reads CASSEALDSSDGASPYEQYF. CDR3 coding DNA: TGCGCCAGCAGTGAGGCATTGGACAGCTCGGACGGCGCGTCTCCCTACGAGCAGTACTTC.

The rearrangement uses TRBV11-2 and TRBJ1-6; D not resolved. This CDR3 contains 13 residues. Per germline, CDR1 SGHAT and CDR2 FQNNGV. V was cut by 4 bases and J by 14 bases, with 15 bases left in between. The CDR3 DNA is TGTGCCAGCAGCTCTCAACCGGGTTTCGCCCTCCACTTT. Amino acids: CASSSQPGFALHF.

This clone is labeled large (0.1 to 1%). The chain has TRBV4-3 and TRBJ2-2; maybe TRBD2 (6 bases). V lost 0 bases and J 7 bases, leaving 12 bases between the germline ends. The CDR3 runs to 15 residues. Looked up from germline, CDR1 is LGHNA and CDR2 is YSLEER. Here the CDR3 DNA reads TGCGCCAGCAGCCAAGACGGGAGCGCCCACGGGGAGCTGTTTTTT. Translating gives CASSQDGSAHGELFF.

This rearrangement joins TRBV5-1 to TRBJ2-1, with 8 bases that match TRBD2. This CDR3 has 14 residues. The ends lost 4 bases at V and 9 bases at J; junction bases unmatched: 9. Per the germline V gene, CDR1 is SGHRS and CDR2 is YFSETQ. The CDR3 DNA sequence: TGCGCCAGCAGCCTGGATAGCGGGAAGAGTGAGCAGTTCTTC. It is translated as CASSLDSGKSEQFF.

The chain combines TRBV5-1 with TRBJ2-6; D might be TRBD2 (5 bases). CDR1 SGHRS and CDR2 YFSETQ come from the germline V gene. V was trimmed by 0 bases and J by 4 bases, leaving 8 bases between them. CDR3 length: 15 residues. Here the CDR3 reads CASSLDGVGANVLTF. In nucleotides, the CDR3 is TGCGCCAGCAGCTTGGACGGGGTCGGGGCCAACGTCCTGACTTTC.

This chain joins TRBV6-5 and TRBJ2-7; no firm D call. Trimming removed 6 bases at V and 6 bases at J, with 9 bases between. Germline V lookup: CDR1 MNHEY, CDR2 SVGAGI. The CDR3 is 11 residues long. The CDR3 here is CASSNRREQYF. In DNA form, the CDR3 reads TGTGCCAGCAGCAATAGGCGCGAGCAGTACTTC.